The clone carrying this T cell receptor (beta chain) was seen a single time. Its antigen is as yet unknown. This sample is part of a study of T cells in localized non-small cell lung cancer. Findings of the study overall: In adjacent lung, a median roughly 62 of the top 100 tumor clones were found.

The CDR3 has 13 residues. Assay used: immunoSEQ multiplex PCR; TCRdb lists only in-frame clones, some missing. The table records about 17,000 clones, 83% of them present only once. Sequences were derived from peripheral blood, sampled before any cancer treatment. The sequence derives from a male donor aged 60 or over with stage III lung adenocarcinoma. The gene calls are TRBV21-1 and TRBJ2-7; the table's TRBD1 call for D was not verified on the DNA. TRBV21-1 is noted as a pseudogene. DNA for the CDR3: TGTGCCAGCAGGGACAGGTGCTCCTACGAGCAGTACTTC. Its protein is CASRDRCSYEQYF.